These 21 T cell receptor beta chains were all obtained from the same sample, sequenced in a study of CD8+CD57+ T cells in acquired aplastic anemia. Both TCR beta VDJ combination and CDR3 sequence profiling were carried out. Genomic DNA was the template for this profiling. TCRdb called the reads again in MiXCR, with one record for every CDR3 protein. The sample comprises some 150,000 distinct CDR3 sequences, roughly 40% of which are singletons, and 8.4% rests with the top ten. Sequenced sample: sorted CD4+, CD8+, or CD8+CD57+ T cells (not recorded which) from PBMCs. The receptors were sampled from a human donor in good health, serving as a control.

Note on this clonotype: This may come from a read error, since a much larger clone is one base off. The chain couples TRBV11-2 to TRBJ2-2; D unclear. Per the germline V gene, CDR1 is SGHAT and CDR2 is FQNNGV. This CDR3 is 12 amino acids long. V lost 4 bases, J lost 7 bases, and 7 bases lay in between. CDR3 residues: CASSCEDGELFF. The CDR3 region has the DNA TGTGCCAGCAGCTGTGAGGACGGGGAGCTGTTTTTT.

This clonotype was counted many times. The CDR3 protein is CASTLGGSYTNYGYTF. The DNA of the CDR3 is TGTGCCAGCACCCTTGGGGGAAGCTACACTAACTATGGCTACACCTTC. V gene TRBV2 combines with J gene TRBJ1-2; weak D call: TRBD1 (5 bases). CDR3 size: 16 residues. Trimming took off 7 bases at V and 0 bases at J, with 18 bases between the two ends. Germline loops: CDR1 SNHLY, CDR2 FYNNEI.

The rearrangement links TRBV20-1 to TRBJ2-1; TRBD2 matches at 10 bases. This CDR3 is 14 amino acids long. Germline CDR1 DFQATT, CDR2 SNEGSKA (reference sequence). J gave up 7 bases and V 7 bases, and 10 bases lay outside the gene matches. The CDR3 coding sequence is TGCAGTGTTAGCTTAGCGGGAGGAGATAATGAGCAGTTCTTC. Encoded protein: CSVSLAGGDNEQFF.

This clonotype was observed many times. The rearrangement joins TRBV24-1 to TRBJ2-1, with TRBD2 matching 9 bases. Per the germline V gene, CDR1 is KGHDR and CDR2 is SFDVKD. V was clipped by 6 bases and J by 6 bases; unmatched bases: 8. The CDR3 has 15 residues. The CDR3 DNA reads TGTGCCACCAGTCATAGCGGGGGTGTGTCCAATGAGCAGTTCTTC. It codes for CATSHSGGVSNEQFF.

The chain joins TRBV6-1 to TRBJ2-5, with TRBD1 matching over 7 bases. Germline V gene data show CDR1 as MNHNS and CDR2 as SASEGT. V lost 6 bases, J lost 1 base, and 5 bases stayed unmatched. The CDR3 consists of 14 residues. Here the CDR3 DNA reads TGTGCCAGCAGACCCCGGGACAGCCAAGAGACCCAGTACTTC. Translation: CASRPRDSQETQYF.

The chain has TRBV7-2 and TRBJ2-7; the D gene is possibly TRBD2 (5 bases). The length of the CDR3 is 14 residues. Germline assignment: CDR1 SGHTA and CDR2 FQGNSA. The V end lost 5 bases, the J end lost 3 bases, and 14 bases lay between the germline ends. CDR3 bases: TGTGCCAGCAGCCCTACCGCGGGCATCTACGAGCAGTACTTC. Protein: CASSPTAGIYEQYF. Based on the CDR3 plus reference TRBV7-2 and TRBJ2-7, the full variable domain is GAGVSQSPSNKVTEKGKDVELRCDPISGHTALYWYRQSLGQGLEFLIYFQGNSAPDKSGLPSDRFSAERTGGSVSTLTIQRTQQEDSAVYLCASSPTAGIYEQYFGPGTRLTVT.

This chain links TRBV6-1 with TRBJ2-2, with a possible D match to TRBD1 (5 bases). V gave up 6 bases and J gave up 1 base, with 12 bases separating them. The CDR3 has 15 residues. Germline CDR1 MNHNS, CDR2 SASEGT. The CDR3 loop reads CASRIQAQNTGELFF. CDR3 DNA: TGTGCCAGCAGGATACAGGCCCAGAACACCGGGGAGCTGTTTTTT.

Many counts were recorded for this clonotype. The V gene is TRBV7-2, the J gene TRBJ1-4; possibly TRBD1 for D (5 bases). CDR3 length: 16 amino acids. Germline lookup yields CDR1 SGHTA and CDR2 FQGNSA. V was trimmed by 5 bases and J by 3 bases, leaving 16 bases between them. This CDR3 is CASSQGPPRANEKLFF. CDR3 bases: TGTGCCAGCAGCCAGGGACCACCAAGGGCTAATGAAAAACTGTTTTTT.

The gene calls are TRBV10-3 and TRBJ2-1; 8 bases fit TRBD2. This CDR3 spans 14 amino acids. Losses at the gene ends were 5 bases for V and 6 bases for J; bases not matched to a gene: 6. Per germline, CDR1 ENHRY and CDR2 SYGVKD. For the CDR3, the DNA is TGTGCCATCAGTAGCGGGAGTTGGGCCAATGAGCAGTTCTTC. Amino acids: CAISSGSWANEQFF.

In regard to this clonotype: Mismatch with germline at one junction end may stem from a read error. The chain employs TRBV29-1 and TRBJ1-1, with D maybe TRBD1 (6 bases). The CDR3 loop spans 14 amino acids. The germline V gene encodes CDR1 SQVTM and CDR2 ANQGSEA. This CDR3 reads CSVDTRQAIQQAFF. CDR3 bases: TGCAGCGTTGACACGAGACAGGCCATTCAACAAGCCTTCTTT.

Worth noting for this clonotype: A read error may explain this, as a much larger clone is one base away. The rearrangement uses TRBV3-1 and TRBJ2-3, with 8 bases that match TRBD2. CDR3 size: 13 residues. Germline CDR1 is LGHDT and CDR2 is YNNKEL (reference sequence). The J segment lost 6 bases and the V segment lost 5 bases, leaving 4 bases of the junction unmatched. The CDR3 loop reads CASSNGRADTQYF. The CDR3 bases are TGTGCCAGCAGCAACGGGAGGGCGGATACGCAGTATTTT.

This clonotype was detected many times. The chain employs TRBV5-5 and TRBJ2-1, with 9 bases that match TRBD1. CDR3 length equals 15 residues. J lost 3 bases, V lost 1 base, and 2 bases had no gene match. Germline CDR1 is SGHKS and CDR2 is YYEKEE (reference sequence). CDR3 in DNA: TGTGCCAGCAGCTTGTTGACAGGGGGCTACAATGAGCAGTTCTTC. Translating it yields CASSLLTGGYNEQFF.

This clonotype has only one observation. V is TRBV11-1 and J is TRBJ1-6; 12 positions agree with TRBD1. V lost 3 bases and J lost 7; bases outside the gene matches: 4. The germline V gene encodes CDR1 SGHAT and CDR2 FQDESV (reference sequence). This CDR3 has 16 amino acids. Here the CDR3 DNA reads TGTGCCAGCAGCTTGGGGGACAGGGGGCAGAATTCACCCCTCCACTTT. Its protein product is CASSLGDRGQNSPLHF.

This clonotype was recorded at least ten times. Written as DNA, the CDR3 is TGTGCCAGCTCGACGACAGGGATCCCCTATGGCTACACCTTC. Protein sequence: CASSTTGIPYGYTF. V and J are TRBV9 and TRBJ1-2, with 7 bases aligning to TRBD1. CDR3 length equals 14 residues. Germline V CDR1 and CDR2: SGDLS, YYNGEE. V dropped 7 bases and J dropped 4; count of bases not matched to a gene: 10.

This clonotype was counted ten times or more. The chain employs TRBV6-1 and TRBJ2-2; TRBD2 agrees at 10 bases. Germline V gene sequence: CDR1 MNHNS, CDR2 SASEGT. J lost 7 bases, V lost 7 bases, and 3 bases had no gene match. The CDR3 covers 13 residues. The CDR3 loop reads CASILAGVGELFF. The DNA of the CDR3 is TGTGCCAGCATTCTAGCGGGGGTCGGGGAGCTGTTTTTT.

This clonotype has at least ten counts. This chain connects TRBV19 to TRBJ1-1, with 9 bases lining up with TRBD1. The CDR3 runs 15 residues. Germline V lookup: CDR1 LNHDA, CDR2 SQIVND (reference sequence). After removal of 8 bases from V and 5 bases from J, the junction contained 12 bases not matched to a gene. The CDR3 sequence is CASHQVGQGGTEAFF. CDR3 nucleotide sequence: TGTGCCAGTCATCAGGTGGGACAGGGAGGGACTGAAGCTTTCTTT.

This chain links TRBV6-1 with TRBJ1-2; unclear D gene. Germline CDR1 is MNHNS and CDR2 is SASEGT. The CDR3 consists of 13 residues. The CDR3 bases are TGTGCTAACCGGGAACTCAACAACTATGGCTACACCTTC. Its translation is CANRELNNYGYTF.

In this sample, this clonotype turned up many times. The rearrangement links TRBV20-1 to TRBJ1-2; 9 nucleotides line up with TRBD1. Germline V CDR1 and CDR2: DFQATT, SNEGSKA (reference sequence). This CDR3 region has 13 residues. Losses at the gene ends were 7 bases for V and 2 bases for J; bases not matched to a gene: 5. The CDR3 nucleotides read TGCAGTGGGGGTGGGACAGGGAACTATGGCTACACCTTC. The encoded protein is CSGGGTGNYGYTF.

The rearrangement joins TRBV4-3 to TRBJ1-2, with D possibly matching TRBD1 (6 bases). Trimming left V 3 bases short and J 5 bases short, with 16 bases between. The germline V gene encodes CDR1 LGHNA and CDR2 YSLEER. This CDR3 is built from 15 residues. As DNA, the CDR3 is TGCGCCAGCAGCCAGTCCCGGGGGGCCAGGTATGGCTACACCTTC. Translated: CASSQSRGARYGYTF.

The chain recombines TRBV24-1 with TRBJ2-1; possibly TRBD2 for D (6 bases). Germline V lookup: CDR1 KGHDR, CDR2 SFDVKD. The germline V and J ends were trimmed by 3 bases and 3 bases, with 14 bases remaining between them. This CDR3 region has 16 residues. The CDR3 is CATSDPLGGFYNEQFF. The DNA for the CDR3 is TGTGCCACCAGTGATCCCCTGGGGGGATTCTACAATGAGCAGTTCTTC.

The chain couples TRBV19 to TRBJ2-7; 8 bases line up with TRBD1. Germline assignment: CDR1 LNHDA and CDR2 SQIVND (reference sequence). The ends lost 5 bases at V and 0 bases at J; junction bases unmatched: 3. There are 14 residues in the CDR3. CDR3 amino acids: CASSRTGSSYEQYF. The CDR3 DNA follows: TGTGCCAGTAGTCGGACAGGGAGCTCCTACGAGCAGTACTTC.